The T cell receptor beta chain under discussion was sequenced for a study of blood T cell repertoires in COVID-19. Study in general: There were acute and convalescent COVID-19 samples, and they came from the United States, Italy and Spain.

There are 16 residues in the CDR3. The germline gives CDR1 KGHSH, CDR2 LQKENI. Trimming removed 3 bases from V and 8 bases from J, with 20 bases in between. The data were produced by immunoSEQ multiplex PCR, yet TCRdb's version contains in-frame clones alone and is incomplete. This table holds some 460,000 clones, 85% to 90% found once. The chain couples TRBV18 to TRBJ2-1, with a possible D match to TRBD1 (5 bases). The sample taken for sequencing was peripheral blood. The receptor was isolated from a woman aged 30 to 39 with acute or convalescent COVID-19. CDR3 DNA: TGTGCCAGCTCACCCCAGCAGGGCGCAGGTAACGATGAGCAGTTCTTC. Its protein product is CASSPQQGAGNDEQFF.